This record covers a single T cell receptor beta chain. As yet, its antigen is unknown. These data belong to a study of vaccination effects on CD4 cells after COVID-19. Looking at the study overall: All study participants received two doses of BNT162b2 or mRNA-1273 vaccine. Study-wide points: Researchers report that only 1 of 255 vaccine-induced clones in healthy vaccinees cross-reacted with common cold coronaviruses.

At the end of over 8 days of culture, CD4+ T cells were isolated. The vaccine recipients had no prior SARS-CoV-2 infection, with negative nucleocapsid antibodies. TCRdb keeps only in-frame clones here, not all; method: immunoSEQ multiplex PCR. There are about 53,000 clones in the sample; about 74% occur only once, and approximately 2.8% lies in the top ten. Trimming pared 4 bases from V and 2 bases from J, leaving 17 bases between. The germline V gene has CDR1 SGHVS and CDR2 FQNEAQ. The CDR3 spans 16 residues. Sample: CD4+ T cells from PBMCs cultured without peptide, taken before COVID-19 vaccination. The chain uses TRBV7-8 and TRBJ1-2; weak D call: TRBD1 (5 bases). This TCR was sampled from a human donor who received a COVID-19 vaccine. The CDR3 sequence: CASSSPPDGANYGYTF. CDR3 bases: TGTGCCAGCAGCTCCCCTCCAGACGGGGCGAACTATGGCTACACCTTC.